These 9 T cell receptor beta chains were all obtained from the same sample, sequenced in a study of OX40 agonist ivuxolimab in advanced cancers. Data came from immunoSEQ multiplex PCR; TCRdb stores just in-frame clones and leaves some out. This sample has 70,000 to 95,000 clones, with roughly 88% found just once. The sequencing used CD4+ or CD8+ T cells sorted from blood, collected in a trial of the OX40 agonist ivuxolimab. These receptors originate from an adult with an advanced solid tumor such as melanoma, head and neck, liver or kidney cancer.

CDR3 region: CASSFAGGGGYGYTF. CDR3 DNA sequence: TGTGCCAGCAGTTTTGCAGGGGGCGGCGGCTATGGCTACACCTTC. J is TRBJ1-2 and V is TRBV28; TRBD1 matches at 8 bases. The germline CDR1 and CDR2 sequences are MDHEN and SYDVKM. This CDR3 contains 15 residues. Trimming at V came to 3 bases and at J to 4 bases, leaving 7 bases not matched to a gene.

The chain uses TRBV5-4 and TRBJ1-1; D unresolved. V shed 3 bases and J shed 0 bases, with 12 bases lying between them. The CDR3 has 15 amino acids. Looked up from germline, CDR1 is SGHNT and CDR2 is YYREEE (reference sequence). The CDR3 DNA reads TGTGCCAGCAGCTCCCCCAGACAAATGAACACTGAAGCTTTCTTT. Translating gives CASSSPRQMNTEAFF.

V and J are TRBV5-1 and TRBJ2-1; unclear D gene. The CDR3 runs 16 residues. The germline CDR1 and CDR2 sequences are SGHRS and YFSETQ. Trimming removed 0 bases from V and 2 bases from J, with 12 bases in between. The CDR3, as DNA: TGCGCCAGCAGCTTGGTCGACGCTTACACCTACAATGAGCAGTTCTTC. Amino acid sequence: CASSLVDAYTYNEQFF.

The chain employs TRBV19 and TRBJ1-5; D might be TRBD1 (5 bases). Trimming took 7 bases from V and 7 from J, leaving 14 bases between them. Germline CDR1 reads LNHDA; CDR2 reads SQIVND (reference sequence). This CDR3 comprises 13 residues. The CDR3 loop reads CASTDRGGQPQHF. CDR3 bases: TGTGCCAGTACCGATAGGGGCGGGCAGCCCCAGCATTTT.

The V call is TRBV19, the J call TRBJ2-2, with 7 bases identical to TRBD2. CDR3 length: 15 amino acids. Germline CDR1 is LNHDA and CDR2 is SQIVND (reference sequence). V was clipped by 10 bases and J by 0 bases; unmatched bases: 8. CDR3 bases: TGTGCCACTACGGGAGGCTGGGCGAACACCGGGGAGCTGTTTTTT. It codes for CATTGGWANTGELFF.

V gene TRBV19 combines with J gene TRBJ1-2, with D uncertain. V lost 5 bases, J lost 6 bases, and 13 bases lay in between. CDR1 LNHDA and CDR2 SQIVND come from the germline V gene (reference sequence). The CDR3 totals 13 residues. Here the CDR3 reads CASSPRGTNGYTF. CDR3 DNA sequence: TGTGCCAGTAGTCCCCGGGGAACGAATGGCTACACCTTC.

CDR3 sequence reads: CAWSPHSGRVNEQFF. CDR3 in DNA: TGTGCCTGGAGTCCACATAGCGGGAGGGTCAATGAGCAGTTCTTC. The V gene is TRBV30, the J gene TRBJ2-1; 11 nucleotides agree with TRBD2. CDR1 and CDR2 from the germline V gene are GTSNPN and SVGIG (reference sequence). J lost 6 bases, V lost 2 bases, and 6 bases had no gene match. This CDR3 is built from 15 residues.

The chain links TRBV6-6 to TRBJ1-5, with D perhaps matching TRBD1 (6 bases). V was trimmed by 2 bases and J by 8 bases, leaving 16 bases between them. The CDR3 runs 15 residues. Germline loops: CDR1 MNHNY, CDR2 SVGAGI (reference sequence). As DNA, the CDR3 is TGTGCCAGCAGTTACGGTGGGGGCCGGACGGAGCCCCAGCATTTT. It is translated as CASSYGGGRTEPQHF.

There are a few counts of this clone. The chain has TRBV19 and TRBJ2-5, with 11 bases that match TRBD2. The junction had 12 bases not matched to a gene; V was cut back by 5 bases and J by 10 bases. CDR1 and CDR2 from the germline V gene are LNHDA and SQIVND (reference sequence). This CDR3 spans 15 amino acids. The CDR3: CASSQTHSGRASQYF. In DNA, the CDR3 is TGTGCCAGTAGTCAGACCCATAGCGGGAGGGCTAGCCAGTACTTC. The entire variable domain, with the rest obtained from reference TRBV19 and TRBJ2-5, is as follows: DGGITQSPKYLFRKEGQNVTLSCEQNLNHDAMYWYRQDPGQGLRLIYYSQIVNDFQKGDIAEGYSVSREKKESFPLTVTSAQKNPTAFYLCASSQTHSGRASQYFGPGTRLLVL.